This T cell receptor (beta chain) was obtained from a study of blood T cell repertoires in COVID-19. About the study: From T cells, B-cell-depleted T cells, or PBMCs came the material, which was cDNA or gDNA.

Germline V gene sequence: CDR1 MNHEY, CDR2 SVGAGI. V lost 3 bases and J 5 bases, leaving 13 bases between the germline ends. CDR3 length equals 14 residues. Original handling: Nucleated cell number was recorded as an estimate derived from reference gene primer amplification. Assay used: immunoSEQ multiplex PCR; TCRdb lists only in-frame clones, some missing. That table gives V, J and clone size, and the DNA gave D and trimming. The table includes some 250,000 clones, around four fifths detected once. The V call is TRBV6-5, the J call TRBJ1-1; D is perhaps TRBD1 (6 bases). The clonotype originates from a man in his sixties with acute or convalescent COVID-19. Sequences were obtained from peripheral blood. The CDR3 nucleotides read TGTGCCAGCAGTTATAGGGGGAGAAGGACTGAAGCTTTCTTT. Its translation is CASSYRGRRTEAFF.